This entry features one TCR beta chain sequence. Its antigen remains unknown. For TCR beta, libraries came from iRepertoire HTBI primers and Arm-PCR of CDR3 regions. MiXCR, run by TCRdb on the multiplex PCR reads, gives a single entry per CDR3 protein. The sample records some 560,000 distinct CDR3 sequences, about 16% being singletons. Time point meaning: newly diagnosed GD, antithyroid drugs for less than 3 months. With RNA extracted from PBMCs as input, the TCR library was made. Graves' disease diagnoses followed American Thyroid Association guidelines. These data originate in a study of regulatory T cells in long-lasting Graves disease. Study-wide points: Persistent disease favored TRBV28, TRBJ1-2 and TRBJ2-5.

Germline CDR1 MNHEY, CDR2 SVGAGI. The V end was cut by 2 bases, the J end by 1 base, with 9 bases between. The CDR3 is 15 residues long. This sample also appeared in a second study, on T cells in Graves' hyperthyroidism and ophthalmopathy. That investigation notes: Most clonotypes that expanded in the thyroid above 0.001 also showed up in blood. A model using 13 V-J features told ophthalmopathy apart from stable hyperthyroidism.

The TCR sequence derives from a woman aged 35-65 years with Graves disease. The chain has TRBV6-5 and TRBJ1-3; TRBD1 is a possible D gene (6 bases). This specimen consisted of peripheral blood mononuclear cells (PBMCs), obtained at new diagnosis, from a patient treated with antithyroid drugs. CDR3 residues: CASSYAGASGNTIYF. The CDR3 DNA reads TGTGCCAGCAGTTACGCGGGGGCTTCTGGAAACACCATATATTTT.